Following are 13 T cell receptor beta chains from one sample sequenced in a study of cytomegalovirus exposure and HLA in healthy donors (dated by TCRdb to the late 2010s). Receptor amplification or capture employed the immunoSEQ multiplex PCR assay. A mixture of 60 forward primers for TCR Vbeta segments and 13 reverse primers for TCR Jbeta segments was used in the multiplex PCR. The table comes from immuneACCESS by way of TCRdb, which keeps in-frame sequences with V and J called. Part of the clones is missing from these tables; in studies checked, under half for an unresolved V gene and the rest for unknown reasons. The sample table lists some 170,000 clones, less than 85% of them with a count of one. The biggest ten clones account for over 1.3% of the sample. The material sequenced was PBMCs. The receptors were gathered from a man aged 60 to 69 in good health and CMV-seronegative.

The chain combines TRBV5-6 with TRBJ1-1; possibly TRBD1 for D (6 bases). Trimming removed 8 bases from V and 4 bases from J, with 18 bases in between. This CDR3 contains 14 residues. The germline V gene has CDR1 SGHDT and CDR2 YYEEEE. CDR3 DNA: TGTGCCAGTAGGTTAAGGGGGGGGGTCACTGAAGCTTTCTTT. Amino acids: CASRLRGGVTEAFF.

The gene calls are TRBV5-1 and TRBJ2-5; D unresolved. Germline V gene data show CDR1 as SGHRS and CDR2 as YFSETQ. The CDR3 sequence is 14 residues long. The V end was cut by 2 bases, the J end by 1 base, with 9 bases between. The CDR3 protein is CASSFDGGQETQYF. The CDR3 nucleotides are TGCGCCAGCAGCTTTGATGGCGGCCAAGAGACCCAGTACTTC.

This clone has just a few counts. This chain uses TRBV29-1 with TRBJ2-1, with 8 bases aligning to TRBD2. The CDR3 loop spans 15 amino acids. Germline V CDR1 and CDR2: SQVTM, ANQGSEA. V shed 6 bases, J shed 4 bases, and the junction held 11 bases outside the gene matches. CDR3 bases: TGCAGCGTCACCGAGAGGGCGGGGGGATACAATGAGCAGTTCTTC. Its translation: CSVTERAGGYNEQFF.

Comment on this clone: One junction end does not reproduce the germline sequence, and a read error may be involved. This chain links TRBV7-2 with TRBJ1-5; D uncertain. The CDR3 loop spans 14 amino acids. CDR1 is SGHTA and CDR2 is FQGNSA in the germline V gene. Here the CDR3 reads CAGSLGDSNQPQHF. DNA of the CDR3: TGTGCCGGCAGCTTAGGAGATAGCAATCAGCCCCAGCATTTT.

The chain recombines TRBV7-2 with TRBJ1-2; D might be TRBD1 (6 bases). Germline values: CDR1 SGHTA, CDR2 FQGNSA. This CDR3 is 12 amino acids long. With 5 bases removed from V and 7 bases from J, the gap between germline ends came to 11 bases. The CDR3 DNA is TGTGCCAGCAGCCAGGGGCGGATTGGCTACACCTTC. Its translation: CASSQGRIGYTF. Full variable domain (remainder filled in from reference TRBV7-2 and TRBJ1-2): GAGVSQSPSNKVTEKGKDVELRCDPISGHTALYWYRQSLGQGLEFLIYFQGNSAPDKSGLPSDRFSAERTGGSVSTLTIQRTQQEDSAVYLCASSQGRIGYTFGSGTRLTVV.

This clone has only a few counts. This sequence joins TRBV19 and TRBJ1-2; D is perhaps TRBD1 (6 bases). The CDR3 covers 16 residues. V lost 7 bases, J lost 7 bases, and 25 bases lay in between. Germline CDR1 reads LNHDA; CDR2 reads SQIVND (reference sequence). DNA of the CDR3: TGTGCCAGTACCCTCAATCCCGCAGGGGCCGCGGGTGGCTACACCTTC. Residues: CASTLNPAGAAGGYTF.

The V gene is TRBV21-1, the J gene TRBJ2-3; the listed D gene, TRBD2, was not tested against the DNA. TRBV21-1 is shown as a pseudogene. The CDR3 is 16 amino acids. This chain's CDR3 is CASSKESGRRVDTQYF. Written as DNA, the CDR3 is TGTGCCAGCAGCAAAGAGAGCGGGAGGAGGGTCGATACGCAGTATTTT.

The J gene is TRBJ2-1, the V gene TRBV10-1, with 14 bases identical to TRBD2. CDR3 length: 15 amino acids. Germline V gives CDR1 WNHNN, CDR2 SYGVQD (reference sequence). The V and J ends lost 4 bases and 5 bases, in that order; junction bases with no gene match: 1. The CDR3 DNA follows: TGCGCCAGCAGTGGACTAGCGGGAGGGAACAATGAGCAGTTCTTC. Encoded protein: CASSGLAGGNNEQFF.

In DNA form, the CDR3 reads TGCGCCAGCAGCTTGAGTGGGAGCTCCTACAATGAGCAGTTCTTC. Translation: CASSLSGSSYNEQFF. This chain links TRBV5-1 with TRBJ2-1; D is perhaps TRBD2 (5 bases). Looked up from germline, CDR1 is SGHRS and CDR2 is YFSETQ. V lost 1 base to trimming and J lost 0 bases, with 8 bases between them. The CDR3 is 15 residues long.

In its sample, this clone was seen a few times. The gene calls are TRBV7-2 and TRBJ2-5, with 7 positions matching TRBD1. This CDR3 has 16 residues. In germline, CDR1 is SGHTA, CDR2 FQGNSA. Germline trimming cut 5 bases from V and 1 base from J; bases unmatched to any gene: 10. The CDR3 nucleotides read TGTGCCAGCAGCCGAAATGGACAGGTCTCCCAAGAGACCCAGTACTTC. Translation: CASSRNGQVSQETQYF.

The V and J genes are TRBV9 and TRBJ2-1; D is possibly TRBD2 (6 bases). Germline CDR1 and CDR2: SGDLS and YYNGEE. The CDR3 is 15 amino acids. Trimming removed 3 bases from V and 3 bases from J, with 13 bases in between. As DNA, the CDR3 is TGTGCCAGCAGCGCCGAGACTAGACACTACAATGAGCAGTTCTTC. Translating it yields CASSAETRHYNEQFF.

This clone was counted only a few times. V and J are TRBV7-2 and TRBJ2-2; D might be TRBD2 (6 bases). Between the trimmed V and J ends, which lost 5 bases and 5 bases, there was a span of 15 bases. CDR1 and CDR2 (germline): SGHTA, FQGNSA. The CDR3 is made up of 15 amino acids. CDR3 residues: CASSPESSVTGELFF. The CDR3 coding sequence is TGTGCCAGCAGCCCCGAATCTAGCGTGACCGGGGAGCTGTTTTTT. The full variable domain, rest sourced from reference TRBV7-2 and TRBJ2-2, is GAGVSQSPSNKVTEKGKDVELRCDPISGHTALYWYRQSLGQGLEFLIYFQGNSAPDKSGLPSDRFSAERTGGSVSTLTIQRTQQEDSAVYLCASSPESSVTGELFFGEGSRLTVL.

With regard to this clone: This specimen includes other DNA sequences encoding the same CDR3. J is TRBJ1-2 and V is TRBV7-9, with TRBD1 as a possible D gene (5 bases). Germline V gives CDR1 SEHNR, CDR2 FQNEAQ (reference sequence). Trimming removed 5 bases at V and 4 bases at J, with 8 bases between. The CDR3 covers 12 residues. The DNA for the CDR3 is TGTGCCAGCAGCCGAGACAGCTATGGCTACACCTTC. Translated: CASSRDSYGYTF.